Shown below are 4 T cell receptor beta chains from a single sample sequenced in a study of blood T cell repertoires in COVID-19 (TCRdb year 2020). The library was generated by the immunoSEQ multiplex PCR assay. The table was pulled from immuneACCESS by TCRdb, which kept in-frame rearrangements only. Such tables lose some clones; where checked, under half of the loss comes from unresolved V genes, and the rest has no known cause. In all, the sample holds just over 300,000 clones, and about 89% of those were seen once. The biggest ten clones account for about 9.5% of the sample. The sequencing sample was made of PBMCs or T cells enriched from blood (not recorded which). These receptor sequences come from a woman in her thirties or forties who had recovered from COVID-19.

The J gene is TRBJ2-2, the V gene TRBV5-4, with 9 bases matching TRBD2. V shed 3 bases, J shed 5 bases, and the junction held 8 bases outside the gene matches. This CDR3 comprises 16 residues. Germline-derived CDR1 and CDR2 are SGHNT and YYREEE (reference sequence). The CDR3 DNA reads TGTGCCAGCAGCTCAGGGGCTAGCGGGATTACCGGGGAGCTGTTTTTT. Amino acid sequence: CASSSGASGITGELFF.

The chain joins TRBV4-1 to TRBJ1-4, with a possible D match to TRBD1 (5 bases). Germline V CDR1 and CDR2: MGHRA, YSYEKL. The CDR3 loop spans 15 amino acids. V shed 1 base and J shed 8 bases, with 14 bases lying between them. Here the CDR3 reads CASSQADSLGEKLFF. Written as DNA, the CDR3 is TGCGCCAGCAGCCAAGCCGACAGTCTGGGGGAAAAACTGTTTTTT.

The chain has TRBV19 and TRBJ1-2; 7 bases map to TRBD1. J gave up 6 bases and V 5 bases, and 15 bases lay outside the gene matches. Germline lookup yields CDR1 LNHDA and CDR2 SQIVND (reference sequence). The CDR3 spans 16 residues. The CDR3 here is CASSFQRDSLMHGYTF. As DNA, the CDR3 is TGTGCCAGTAGTTTTCAACGGGACAGTCTTATGCATGGCTACACCTTC.

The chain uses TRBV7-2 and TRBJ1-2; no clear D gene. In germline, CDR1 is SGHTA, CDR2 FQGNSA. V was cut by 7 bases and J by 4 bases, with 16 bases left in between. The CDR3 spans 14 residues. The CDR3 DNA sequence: TGTGCCAGCACCTACTCGGGAAGCCCCTATGGCTACACCTTC. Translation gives CASTYSGSPYGYTF.